The next 17 T cell receptor beta chains were all read from a single sample in a study of blood T cell repertoires in COVID-19. TCRdb keeps only in-frame clones here, not all; method: immunoSEQ multiplex PCR. The data show under 500,000 clones, approximately 90% seen once. Sequencing used peripheral blood. The receptors originated from a woman in her 30s with acute or convalescent COVID-19.

This clone was seen a single time. The V gene is TRBV4-2, the J gene TRBJ1-1; no clear D. Germline lookup yields CDR1 LGHNA and CDR2 YNFKEQ. V dropped 4 bases and J dropped 1 base, with 4 bases sitting between them. This CDR3 comprises 12 residues. CDR3 sequence (DNA): TGTGCCAGCAGCCTGGCGAACACTGAAGCTTTCTTT. Encoded protein: CASSLANTEAFF.

The chain has TRBV30 and TRBJ2-7; tentative D call: TRBD2 (6 bases). Germline CDR1 reads GTSNPN; CDR2 reads SVGIG (reference sequence). The V gene lost 0 bases and the J gene lost 0 bases, with 9 bases spanning the gap. The CDR3 sequence is 14 residues long. The CDR3 reads CAWSVGGDSYEQYF. CDR3 nucleotides: TGTGCCTGGAGTGTAGGAGGGGACTCCTACGAGCAGTACTTC.

The chain uses TRBV11-1 and TRBJ2-7, with TRBD2 matching 8 bases. Losses at the gene ends were 5 bases for V and 3 bases for J; bases not matched to a gene: 9. The CDR3 runs to 15 residues. CDR1 and CDR2 (germline): SGHAT, FQDESV (reference sequence). Here the CDR3 reads CASSLRGDGLYEQYF. Here the CDR3 DNA reads TGTGCCAGCAGCCTGCGGGGGGATGGGCTCTACGAGCAGTACTTC.

The V call is TRBV5-6, the J call TRBJ2-7; 7 nucleotides align to TRBD1. The CDR3 totals 13 residues. J was trimmed by 6 bases and V by 4 bases; bases with no gene match: 7. CDR1 is SGHDT and CDR2 is YYEEEE in the germline V gene. CDR3 nucleotides: TGTGCCAGCAGCCGAGGGGGCGCGAGCGAGCAGTACTTC. It codes for CASSRGGASEQYF.

This clone was detected only once. The chain couples TRBV5-4 to TRBJ2-3; a possible D gene is TRBD2 (7 bases). The CDR3 has 15 residues. V dropped 3 bases and J dropped 0 bases, with 11 bases sitting between them. Per the germline V gene, CDR1 is SGHNT and CDR2 is YYREEE (reference sequence). In DNA form, the CDR3 reads TGTGCCAGCAGCTACGCGGGGGCTAGCACAGATACGCAGTATTTT. It codes for CASSYAGASTDTQYF.

V gene TRBV15 combines with J gene TRBJ2-7; the D gene is possibly TRBD2 (6 bases). This CDR3 is 12 amino acids long. V gave up 9 bases and J gave up 2 bases, with 11 bases separating them. Per germline, CDR1 LNHNV and CDR2 YYDKDF (reference sequence). This chain's CDR3 is CATGSGAYEQYF. The CDR3 DNA is TGTGCCACGGGTAGCGGAGCCTACGAGCAGTACTTC.

The J gene is TRBJ2-7, the V gene TRBV6-5; 8 positions match TRBD2. V was pared by 6 bases and J by 7 bases, with 8 bases of the junction left unmatched. Germline assignment: CDR1 MNHEY and CDR2 SVGAGI. The CDR3 extends over 13 amino acids. CDR3 sequence reads: CASRPGGVGEQYF. CDR3 nucleotide sequence: TGTGCCAGCAGACCGGGAGGGGTTGGGGAGCAGTACTTC.

The chain links TRBV27 to TRBJ2-5; possible D gene TRBD2, 5 bases. Trimming cost V 2 bases and J 5 bases, with 9 bases left between them. The CDR3 length is 13 residues. Germline V gene sequence: CDR1 MNHEY, CDR2 SMNVEV (reference sequence). The CDR3, as DNA: TGTGCCAGCAGTTTAGGGGTAGCGGAGACCCAGTACTTC. Protein: CASSLGVAETQYF.

This clone was seen more than once but under ten times. The rearrangement joins TRBV7-9 to TRBJ2-3, with D possibly TRBD2 on 6 matching bases. V lost 3 bases to trimming and J lost 2 bases, with 15 bases between them. Germline CDR1 reads SEHNR; CDR2 reads FQNEAQ (reference sequence). The CDR3 totals 16 residues. Written as DNA, the CDR3 is TGTGCCAGCAGCTTGAGGCGGGGACGGGTCACAGATACGCAGTATTTT. Translation: CASSLRRGRVTDTQYF.

This chain uses TRBV30 with TRBJ2-6; 11 bases fit TRBD1. The CDR3 has 16 amino acids. V lost 6 bases, J lost 2 bases, and 6 bases stayed unmatched. CDR1 is GTSNPN and CDR2 is SVGIG in the germline V gene (reference sequence). The CDR3 DNA sequence: TGTGCCTGTCCGGGACAGGGGGGAGCTGGGGCCAACGTCCTGACTTTC. Translation: CACPGQGGAGANVLTF. The full variable domain, its missing parts supplied by reference TRBV30 and TRBJ2-6, is SQTIHQWPATLVQPVGSPLSLECTVEGTSNPNLYWYRQAAGRGLQLLFYSVGIGQISSEVPQNLSASRPQDRQFILSSKKLLLSDSGFYLCACPGQGGAGANVLTFGAGSRLTVL.

CDR3 bases: TGTGCCAGCAGCCCAGATCTTGGGAGCGGGGGGAACTACGAGCAGTACTTC. Protein product: CASSPDLGSGGNYEQYF. The chain recombines TRBV7-9 with TRBJ2-7, with 9 bases aligning to TRBD2. The length of the CDR3 is 17 residues. V lost 5 bases and J lost 3; bases outside the gene matches: 14. Germline V gene lookup returns CDR1 SEHNR and CDR2 FQNEAQ (reference sequence). The whole variable domain, remainder taken from reference TRBV7-9 and TRBJ2-7, is DTGVSQNPRHKITKRGQNVTFRCDPISEHNRLYWYRQTLGQGPEFLTYFQNEAQLEKSRLLSDRFSAERPKGSFSTLEIQRTEQGDSAMYLCASSPDLGSGGNYEQYFGPGTRLTVT.

The rearrangement links TRBV6-2 or TRBV6-3 to TRBJ2-1; TRBD2 aligns across 9 bases. Germline CDR1 and CDR2: MNHEY and SVGEGT. The CDR3 runs to 15 residues. V shed 6 bases, J shed 10 bases, and the junction held 13 bases outside the gene matches. The CDR3 region is CASRYTGLASWEQFF. Here the CDR3 DNA reads TGTGCCAGCAGATACACGGGACTAGCTAGTTGGGAGCAGTTCTTC.

This clone was seen a single time. The gene calls are TRBV30 and TRBJ2-1; D is perhaps TRBD1 (6 bases). This CDR3 spans 15 amino acids. Trimming pared 3 bases from V and 8 bases from J, leaving 20 bases between. Germline values: CDR1 GTSNPN, CDR2 SVGIG (reference sequence). In DNA form, the CDR3 reads TGTGCCTGGAGCGTTGGGACACGGAAAAGGCATGAGCAGTTCTTC. Protein sequence: CAWSVGTRKRHEQFF.

This clone was detected once. This chain connects TRBV9 to TRBJ1-4; 8 bases are a match to TRBD1. The CDR3 has 15 residues. Germline trimming cut 0 bases from V and 7 bases from J; bases unmatched to any gene: 5. Germline-derived CDR1 and CDR2 are SGDLS and YYNGEE. CDR3 DNA: TGTGCCAGCAGCGTAGACGACAGGGGCGGTGAAAAACTGTTTTTT. The encoded protein is CASSVDDRGGEKLFF.

This chain's CDR3 is CASRPGTGSNQPQHF. The CDR3 coding sequence is TGTGCCAGCAGGCCCGGGACAGGGAGTAATCAGCCCCAGCATTTT. V gene TRBV6-6 combines with J gene TRBJ1-5; 9 bases agree with TRBD1. V gave up 6 bases and J gave up 4 bases; unmatched junction bases: 7. The germline gives CDR1 MNHNY, CDR2 SVGAGI (reference sequence). The CDR3 is 15 amino acids.

The chain carries TRBV5-1 and TRBJ2-3, with 10 bases that match TRBD2. Germline assignment: CDR1 SGHRS and CDR2 YFSETQ. The CDR3 extends over 19 amino acids. The V and J ends lost 1 base and 2 bases, in that order; junction bases with no gene match: 13. CDR3 nucleotide sequence: TGCGCCAGCAGCTTGAGGGCGCTAGCGGGGGTTCCAAACACAGATACGCAGTATTTT. Translation: CASSLRALAGVPNTDTQYF. The whole variable domain, remainder taken from reference TRBV5-1 and TRBJ2-3, is KAGVTQTPRYLIKTRGQQVTLSCSPISGHRSVSWYQQTPGQGLQFLFEYFSETQRNKGNFPGRFSGRQFSNSRSEMNVSTLELGDSALYLCASSLRALAGVPNTDTQYFGPGTRLTVL.

The chain carries TRBV20-1 and TRBJ1-2; D possibly corresponds to TRBD1 (6 bases). Germline V gene lookup returns CDR1 DFQATT and CDR2 SNEGSKA (reference sequence). V was shortened by 3 bases and J by 7 bases, with 9 bases between the two germline ends. This CDR3 contains 11 residues. CDR3 sequence reads: CSARYRVGYTF. The CDR3 DNA follows: TGCAGTGCTAGGTACAGGGTTGGCTACACCTTC.